The rows below give T cell receptor beta chains drawn from one sample of a study of blood T cell repertoires in COVID-19. The protocol was immunoSEQ multiplex PCR, while the TCRdb copy is restricted to in-frame clones and leaves out a portion. The table records under 300,000 clones, around four fifths of them present only once. Material for sequencing was peripheral blood. The receptors stem from a woman in her sixties with active or convalescent COVID-19. CDR3s include the opening cysteine and the closing phenylalanine or tryptophan. A D gene is named only where the DNA matches it firmly. The size entry is marked missing in some rows and otherwise reads once, few, many or a size class.

>TRBJ1-1|.|TRBV19|.
CATMRGHKNTEAFF
TGTGCCACCATGCGGGGGCACAAGAACACTGAAGCTTTCTTT
>TRBJ2-1|.|TRBV12-3/TRBV12-4|.
CASSPTSRNEQFF
TGTGCCAGCAGTCCGACTAGTAGAAATGAGCAGTTCTTC
>TRBJ2-7|TRBD1|TRBV9|few
CASSAGTGLEQYF
TGTGCCAGCAGCGCCGGGACAGGACTCGAGCAGTACTTC
>TRBJ2-1|.|TRBV2|.
CASSEKAGTGIDQRGGNEQFF
TGTGCCAGCAGTGAAAAGGCGGGGACAGGGATTGACCAGCGGGGGGGCAATGAGCAGTTCTTC
>TRBJ1-2|.|TRBV6-2/TRBV6-3|.
CASSYSSAVNYGYTF
TGTGCCAGCAGTTACTCGTCCGCGGTGAACTATGGCTACACCTTC
>TRBJ1-6|.|TRBV19|few
CASSNRNSPLHF
TGTGCCAGTAGTAACCGGAATTCACCCCTCCACTTT
>TRBJ2-7|TRBD1|TRBV4-1|.
CASSQPGQGKLQQYF
TGCGCCAGCAGCCAACCGGGACAGGGTAAACTCCAGCAGTACTTC
>TRBJ1-1|.|TRBV5-1|.
CASSPGDGITEAFF
TGCGCCAGCAGCCCAGGGGACGGGATTACGGAAGCTTTCTTT
>TRBJ2-3|.|TRBV7-2|.
CASSDGGADTQYF
TGTGCCAGCAGCGACGGAGGAGCAGATACGCAGTATTTT
>TRBJ1-2|.|TRBV28|.
CASSPSFRGSGYGYTF
TGTGCCAGCAGTCCTAGTTTCAGGGGATCGGGCTATGGCTACACCTTC
>TRBJ1-2|TRBD1|TRBV18|.
CASSPDRARYTF
TGTGCCAGCTCACCGGACAGGGCACGCTACACCTTC
>TRBJ2-3|.|TRBV4-1|.
CASSQEGMGGADTQYF
TGCGCCAGCAGCCAAGAGGGCATGGGCGGGGCAGATACGCAGTATTTT
>TRBJ2-7|.|TRBV3-1/TRBV3-2|.
CASSRQVLSYEQYF
TGTGCCAGCAGCCGGCAGGTCCTCTCCTACGAGCAGTACTTC
>TRBJ2-7|TRBD2|TRBV20-1|.
CSASTGGPGEQYF
TGCAGTGCTAGTACGGGGGGGCCGGGCGAGCAGTACTTC
>TRBJ2-1|TRBD2|TRBV11-3|.
CASSLRTSGFNEQFF
TGTGCCAGCAGCTTAAGGACTAGCGGGTTCAATGAGCAGTTCTTC
>TRBJ1-1|TRBD1|TRBV4-3|.
CASSQGWGQGDTEAFF
TGCGCCAGCAGCCAAGGGTGGGGACAGGGCGACACTGAAGCTTTCTTT
>TRBJ1-3|.|TRBV5-5|.
CASSLSPAGRNSGNTIYF
TGTGCCAGCAGCTTATCCCCGGCGGGACGGAACTCTGGAAACACCATATATTTT
>TRBJ2-3|TRBD2|TRBV4-2|.
CASSQEGPLAGEGDTQYF
TGTGCCAGCAGCCAAGAAGGACCACTAGCGGGGGAGGGAGATACGCAGTATTTT
>TRBJ2-7|TRBD1|TRBV18|.
CASSQGTGYYEQYF
TGTGCCAGCTCACAGGGGACAGGGTACTACGAGCAGTACTTC
>TRBJ1-2|.|TRBV5-1|.
CASSLATQDNWAAYGYTF
TGCGCCAGCAGCTTGGCCACCCAGGACAATTGGGCTGCCTATGGCTACACCTTC
>TRBJ1-6|TRBD1|TRBV7-9|.
CASSQTGLGSPLHF
TGTGCCAGCAGCCAGACAGGGTTAGGTTCACCCCTCCACTTT
>TRBJ1-2|.|TRBV2|.
CASSDRGDYGYTF
TGTGCCAGCAGTGATCGGGGGGACTATGGCTACACCTTC
>TRBJ1-6|.|TRBV30|once
CAWSVSRGNSPLHF
TGTGCCTGGAGTGTATCCAGGGGTAATTCACCCCTCCACTTT
>TRBJ2-7|TRBD1|TRBV7-2|.
CASSATRQGTPTYEQYF
TGTGCCAGCAGCGCCACTCGACAGGGGACACCCACCTACGAGCAGTACTTC
>TRBJ2-7|TRBD1|TRBV6-5|.
CASSYSGQGSYEQYF
TGTGCCAGCAGTTACTCGGGACAGGGCTCCTACGAGCAGTACTTC
>TRBJ2-7|TRBD1|TRBV13|.
CASSLGTGASYEQYF
TGTGCCAGCAGCTTAGGGACAGGGGCATCCTACGAGCAGTACTTC
>TRBJ1-1|TRBD1|TRBV18|.
CASSPDKGTGGTEAFF
TGTGCCAGCTCACCAGATAAGGGGACAGGGGGAACTGAAGCTTTCTTT
>TRBJ1-2|.|TRBV7-9|.
CASSLERQSSF
TGTGCCAGCAGCTTAGAGCGGCAGTCTAGTTTC